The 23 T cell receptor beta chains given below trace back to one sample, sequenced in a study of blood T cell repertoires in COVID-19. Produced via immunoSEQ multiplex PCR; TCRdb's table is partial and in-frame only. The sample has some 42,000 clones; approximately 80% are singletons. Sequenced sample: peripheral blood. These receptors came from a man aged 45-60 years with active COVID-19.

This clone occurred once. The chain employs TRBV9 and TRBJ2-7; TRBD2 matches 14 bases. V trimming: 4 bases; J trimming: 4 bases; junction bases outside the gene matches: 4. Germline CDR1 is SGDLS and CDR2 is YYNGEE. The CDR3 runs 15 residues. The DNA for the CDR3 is TGTGCCAGCAGCCCCCGACTAGCGGGAGGGTACGAGCAGTACTTC. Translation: CASSPRLAGGYEQYF.

CDR3 nucleotide sequence: TGTGCCACCAGCCCCGAGTTGGGCGGGGGGGATACGCAGTATTTT. This translates into CATSPELGGGDTQYF. J is TRBJ2-3 and V is TRBV15, with 8 bases fitting TRBD2. The germline V gene encodes CDR1 LNHNV and CDR2 YYDKDF (reference sequence). CDR3 length: 15 residues. The V segment lost 5 bases and the J segment 6 bases; nucleotides outside the gene matches: 10.

The DNA of the CDR3 is TGTGCCAGCAGTCAAAAGACAGGGTATGGATCCTACGAGCAGTACTTC. Protein product: CASSQKTGYGSYEQYF. The genes are TRBV28 and TRBJ2-7; TRBD1 matches at 7 bases. CDR1 and CDR2 from the germline V gene are MDHEN and SYDVKM. The CDR3 loop spans 16 amino acids. Unmatched junction bases numbered 11, after V lost 5 bases and J lost 1 base.

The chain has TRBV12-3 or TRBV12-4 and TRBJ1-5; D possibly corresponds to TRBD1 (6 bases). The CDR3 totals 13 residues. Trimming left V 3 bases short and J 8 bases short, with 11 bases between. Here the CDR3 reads CASSFSGVKPQHF. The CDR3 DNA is TGTGCCAGCAGTTTTTCAGGGGTGAAGCCCCAGCATTTT.

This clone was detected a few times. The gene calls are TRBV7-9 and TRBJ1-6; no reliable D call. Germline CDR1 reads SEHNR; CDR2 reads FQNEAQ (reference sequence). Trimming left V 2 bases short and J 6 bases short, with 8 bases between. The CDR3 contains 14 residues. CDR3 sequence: CASSLLQVNSPLHF. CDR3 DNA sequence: TGTGCCAGCAGCTTACTCCAGGTTAATTCACCCCTCCACTTT.

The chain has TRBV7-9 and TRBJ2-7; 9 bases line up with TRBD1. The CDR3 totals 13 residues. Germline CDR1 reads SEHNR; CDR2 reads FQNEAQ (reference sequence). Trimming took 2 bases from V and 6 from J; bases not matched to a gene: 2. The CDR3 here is CASSLSTGGEQYF. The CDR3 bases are TGTGCCAGCAGCTTATCGACAGGGGGCGAGCAGTACTTC. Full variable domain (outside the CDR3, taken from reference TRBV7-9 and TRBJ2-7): DTGVSQNPRHKITKRGQNVTFRCDPISEHNRLYWYRQTLGQGPEFLTYFQNEAQLEKSRLLSDRFSAERPKGSFSTLEIQRTEQGDSAMYLCASSLSTGGEQYFGPGTRLTVT.

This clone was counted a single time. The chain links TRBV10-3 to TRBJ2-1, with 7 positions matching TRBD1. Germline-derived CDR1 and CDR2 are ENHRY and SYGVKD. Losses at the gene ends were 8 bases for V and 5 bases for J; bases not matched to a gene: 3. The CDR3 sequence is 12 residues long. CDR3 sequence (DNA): TGTGCCATCGGGGACAGACACAATGAGCAGTTCTTC. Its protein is CAIGDRHNEQFF.

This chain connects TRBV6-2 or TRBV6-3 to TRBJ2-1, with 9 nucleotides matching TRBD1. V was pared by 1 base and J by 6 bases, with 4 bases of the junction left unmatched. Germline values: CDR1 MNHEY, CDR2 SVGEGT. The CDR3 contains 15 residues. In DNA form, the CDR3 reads TGTGCCAGCAGTTACTGGGGACAGGGCGGCAATGAGCAGTTCTTC. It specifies CASSYWGQGGNEQFF.

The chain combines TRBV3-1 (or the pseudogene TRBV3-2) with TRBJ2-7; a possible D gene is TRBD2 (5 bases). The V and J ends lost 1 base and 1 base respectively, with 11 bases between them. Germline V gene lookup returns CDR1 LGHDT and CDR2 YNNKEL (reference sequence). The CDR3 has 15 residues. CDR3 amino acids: CASSQVGSSSYEQYF. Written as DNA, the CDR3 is TGTGCCAGCAGCCAAGTTGGGAGTTCATCCTACGAGCAGTACTTC.

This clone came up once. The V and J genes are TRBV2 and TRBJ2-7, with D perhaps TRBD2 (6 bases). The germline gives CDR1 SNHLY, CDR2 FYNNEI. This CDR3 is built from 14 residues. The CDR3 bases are TGTGCTACTAAACCCGGGACTTATCTCTACGAGCAGTACTTC. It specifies CATKPGTYLYEQYF.

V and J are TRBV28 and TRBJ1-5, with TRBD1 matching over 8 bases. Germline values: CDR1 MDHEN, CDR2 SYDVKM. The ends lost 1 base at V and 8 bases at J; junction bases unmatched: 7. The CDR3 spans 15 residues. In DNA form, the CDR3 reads TGTGCCAGCAGTTTATACAGGGGGACTTCTGAGCCCCAGCATTTT. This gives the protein CASSLYRGTSEPQHF.

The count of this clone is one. The CDR3 nucleotides are TGTGCCAGCAGCAAACAGGGCGGTGGGGCCAACGTCCTGACTTTC. This translates into CASSKQGGGANVLTF. This sequence joins TRBV11-3 and TRBJ2-6, with a possible D match to TRBD1 (6 bases). Germline V lookup: CDR1 SGHNT, CDR2 YENEEA. There are 15 residues in the CDR3. Deletions cut 5 bases from V and 3 bases from J, with 11 bases between.

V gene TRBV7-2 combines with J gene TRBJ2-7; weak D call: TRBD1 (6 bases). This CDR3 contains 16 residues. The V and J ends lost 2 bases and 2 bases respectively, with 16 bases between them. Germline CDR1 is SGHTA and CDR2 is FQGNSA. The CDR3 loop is CASSLPLGAITYEQYF. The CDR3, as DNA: TGTGCCAGCAGCTTACCTTTGGGGGCTATAACCTACGAGCAGTACTTC. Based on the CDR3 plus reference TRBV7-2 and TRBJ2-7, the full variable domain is GAGVSQSPSNKVTEKGKDVELRCDPISGHTALYWYRQSLGQGLEFLIYFQGNSAPDKSGLPSDRFSAERTGGSVSTLTIQRTQQEDSAVYLCASSLPLGAITYEQYFGPGTRLTVT.

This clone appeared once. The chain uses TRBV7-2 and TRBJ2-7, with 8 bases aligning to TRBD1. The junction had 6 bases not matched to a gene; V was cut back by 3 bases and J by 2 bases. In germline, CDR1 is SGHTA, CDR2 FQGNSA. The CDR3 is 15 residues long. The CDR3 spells CASSLDREPPYEQYF. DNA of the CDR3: TGTGCCAGCAGCTTGGACAGGGAGCCTCCCTACGAGCAGTACTTC.

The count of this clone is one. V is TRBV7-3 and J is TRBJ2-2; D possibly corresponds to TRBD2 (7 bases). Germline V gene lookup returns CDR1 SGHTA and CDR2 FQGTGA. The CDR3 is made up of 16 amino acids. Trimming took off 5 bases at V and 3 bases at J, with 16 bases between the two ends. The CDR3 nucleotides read TGTGCCAGCAGCGGCCCCGGGGGGCGATACACCGGGGAGCTGTTTTTT. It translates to CASSGPGGRYTGELFF.

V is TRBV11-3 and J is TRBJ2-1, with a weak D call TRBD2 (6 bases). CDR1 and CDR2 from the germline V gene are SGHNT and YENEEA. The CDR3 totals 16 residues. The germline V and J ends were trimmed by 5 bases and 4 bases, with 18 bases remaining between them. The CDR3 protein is CASSGTGTYPYNEQFF. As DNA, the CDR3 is TGTGCCAGCAGCGGCACCGGGACTTACCCATACAATGAGCAGTTCTTC.

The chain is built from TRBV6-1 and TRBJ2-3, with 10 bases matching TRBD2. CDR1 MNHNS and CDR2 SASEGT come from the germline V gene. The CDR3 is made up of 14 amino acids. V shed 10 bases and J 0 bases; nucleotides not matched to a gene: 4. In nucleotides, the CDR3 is TGTGCCACCCGGACTAGCGGAAGCACAGATACGCAGTATTTT. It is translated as CATRTSGSTDTQYF.

CDR3 in amino acids: CASSLGGSGELFF. The DNA for the CDR3 is TGTGCCAGCAGTCTAGGAGGGTCCGGGGAGCTGTTTTTT. This chain uses TRBV7-3 with TRBJ2-2, with D possibly being TRBD2 (6 bases). V was clipped by 6 bases and J by 6 bases, with 11 bases between them. There are 13 residues in the CDR3. Germline V gene sequence: CDR1 SGHTA, CDR2 FQGTGA. The whole variable domain, filled in from reference TRBV7-3 and TRBJ2-2, reads GAGVSQTPSNKVTEKGKYVELRCDPISGHTALYWYRQSLGQGPEFLIYFQGTGAADDSGLPNDRFFAVRPEGSVSTLKIQRTERGDSAVYLCASSLGGSGELFFGEGSRLTVL.

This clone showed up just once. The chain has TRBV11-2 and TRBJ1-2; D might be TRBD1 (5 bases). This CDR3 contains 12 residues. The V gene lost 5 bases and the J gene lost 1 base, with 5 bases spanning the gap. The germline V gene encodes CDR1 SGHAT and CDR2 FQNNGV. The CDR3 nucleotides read TGTGCCAGCAGCGACAGTAACTATGGCTACACCTTC. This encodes CASSDSNYGYTF. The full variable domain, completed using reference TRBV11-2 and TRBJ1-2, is EAGVAQSPRYKIIEKRQSVAFWCNPISGHATLYWYQQILGQGPKLLIQFQNNGVVDDSQLPKDRFSAERLKGVDSTLKIQPAKLEDSAVYLCASSDSNYGYTFGSGTRLTVV.

CDR3 sequence: CASSLHFAETQYF. CDR3 sequence (DNA): TGTGCCAGCAGTTTACACTTCGCGGAGACCCAGTACTTC. The chain is built from TRBV12-3 or TRBV12-4 and TRBJ2-5; unclear D gene. CDR3 length: 13 amino acids. Trimming pared 2 bases from V and 5 bases from J, leaving 9 bases between.

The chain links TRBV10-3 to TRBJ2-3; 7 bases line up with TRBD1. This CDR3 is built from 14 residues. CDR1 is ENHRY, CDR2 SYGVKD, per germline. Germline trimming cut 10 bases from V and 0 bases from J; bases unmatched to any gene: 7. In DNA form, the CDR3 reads TGTGCCAGTTCTTCCAGGGGGAGCACAGATACGCAGTATTTT. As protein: CASSSRGSTDTQYF.

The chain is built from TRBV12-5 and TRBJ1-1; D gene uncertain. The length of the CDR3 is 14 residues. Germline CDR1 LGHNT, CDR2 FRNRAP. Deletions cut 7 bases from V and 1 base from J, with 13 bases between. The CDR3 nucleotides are TGTGCTAGTGTTTTTGGAGACTCGAACACTGAAGCTTTCTTT. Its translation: CASVFGDSNTEAFF.

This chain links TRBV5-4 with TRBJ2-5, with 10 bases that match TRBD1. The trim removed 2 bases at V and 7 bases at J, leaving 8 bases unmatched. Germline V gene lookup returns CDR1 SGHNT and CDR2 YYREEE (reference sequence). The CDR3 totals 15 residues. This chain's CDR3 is CASSLGTGERGTQYF. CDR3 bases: TGTGCCAGCAGCTTAGGGACAGGGGAGCGAGGGACCCAGTACTTC.